These T cell receptor beta chains were read from a single sample in a study of T-cell memory formation after mild COVID-19. TCRdb used MiXCR to reprocess the 5' RACE reads, holding one entry per CDR3 protein. The sample consists of 35,000 to 50,000 distinct CDR3 sequences, more than 9% of them appearing once. Sequencing was performed on PBMCs or a T cell subset sorted from them (not recorded which). The receptor set was obtained from an adult woman who had mild COVID-19 (a few samples of this study predate the infection). Cell type and time point are not known. CDR3s include the opening cysteine and the closing phenylalanine or tryptophan.

>TRBV20-1|16|TRBJ2-3
CSARGLAGDERDTQYF
>TRBV29-1|11|TRBJ1-2
CSVDARGGYTF
>TRBV24-1|12|TRBJ2-3
CATSGLTDTQYF
>TRBV20-1|15|TRBJ1-2
CSARASSQAFYGYTF
>TRBV20-1|16|TRBJ2-1
CSARESSGRAYNEQFF
>TRBV9|13|TRBJ2-3
CASSVGSGDTQYF
>TRBV6-5|12|TRBJ2-4
CASSSGGARVYF
>TRBV18|15|TRBJ2-5
CASSPLRETQETQYF
>TRBV30|17|TRBJ2-1
CAWSEEAGTSGFYEQFF
>TRBV6-5|16|TRBJ2-7
CASSYSGGRALSEQYF
>TRBV7-8|13|TRBJ2-1
CASSPTRDNEQFF